The 5 T cell receptor beta chains below come from one sample, sequenced in a study of cytomegalovirus exposure and HLA in healthy donors. Only in-frame clones appear in the TCRdb table, and some are missing; sequencing was by immunoSEQ multiplex PCR. This sample has roughly 120,000 clones, with about 93% found just once. Sequencing was done on a sample of PBMCs. All receptors derive from a woman aged 18-29 years in good health and CMV-seronegative.

The CDR3 is CASSEQPTGTGDNEQFF. The CDR3 DNA follows: TGCGCCAGCAGCGAACAACCAACCGGGACAGGCGACAATGAGCAGTTCTTC. The chain joins TRBV5-1 to TRBJ2-1; 8 nucleotides line up with TRBD1. Germline V CDR1 and CDR2: SGHRS, YFSETQ. V lost 4 bases, J lost 5 bases, and 14 bases stayed unmatched. The CDR3 is 17 residues long.

The V and J genes are TRBV28 and TRBJ2-1; D may be TRBD2 (6 bases). The V end lost 6 bases, the J end lost 0 bases, and 15 bases lay between the germline ends. This CDR3 region has 16 residues. The germline V gene encodes CDR1 MDHEN and CDR2 SYDVKM. CDR3 loop: CASRERGLSSYNEQFF. The CDR3 bases are TGTGCCAGCAGGGAACGGGGGTTAAGCTCCTACAATGAGCAGTTCTTC. The full variable domain, completed using reference TRBV28 and TRBJ2-1, is DVKVTQSSRYLVKRTGEKVFLECVQDMDHENMFWYRQDPGLGLRLIYFSYDVKMKEKGDIPEGYSVSREKKERFSLILESASTNQTSMYLCASRERGLSSYNEQFFGPGTRLTVL.

The chain carries TRBV30 and TRBJ1-5; 10 bases are shared with TRBD1. V shed 1 base, J shed 6 bases, and the junction held 0 bases outside the gene matches. The CDR3 consists of 13 residues. The germline V gene has CDR1 GTSNPN and CDR2 SVGIG (reference sequence). This chain's CDR3 is CAWSGDRGQPQHF. The CDR3 DNA is TGTGCCTGGAGTGGGGACAGGGGTCAGCCCCAGCATTTT.

The genes are TRBV2 and TRBJ2-7; the match to TRBD2 covers 12 bases. Germline CDR1 and CDR2: SNHLY and FYNNEI. This CDR3 contains 15 residues. Unmatched junction bases numbered 5, after V lost 7 bases and J lost 1 base. This CDR3 reads CASNGLAGISYEQYF. The CDR3 DNA sequence: TGTGCCAGCAATGGACTAGCGGGGATTTCCTACGAGCAGTACTTC.

As to this clone: Other DNA variants within this sample encode the same CDR3. The chain combines TRBV4-1 with TRBJ1-1; D may be TRBD1 (5 bases). Trimming pared 0 bases from V and 4 bases from J, leaving 6 bases between. Germline V lookup: CDR1 MGHRA, CDR2 YSYEKL. This CDR3 is 13 amino acids long. The CDR3 nucleotides are TGCGCCAGCAGCCAAGATAGGGGCACTGAAGCTTTCTTT. This codes for CASSQDRGTEAFF.